Shown below are 10 T cell receptor beta chains from a single sample sequenced in a study of beta chain features in type 1 diabetes. Which antigens these TCRs recognize remains unknown. Broader study findings: Shortening that was moderate but significant affected the TCRB CDR3s of Type 1 diabetes patients in all four CD4+ subsets.

Reverse transcribing all isolated RNA meant expressed TCRB transcripts were sequenced. TCRdb's table, derived via immunoSEQ multiplex PCR, lists solely in-frame clones and lacks some. The sample lists some 640,000 clones, 11% to 15% occurring once. Sequenced sample: naive CD4+ T cells from blood. The receptors here all came from a man between 18 and 29 years old with type 1 diabetes.

This clone came up a few times. This chain joins TRBV29-1 and TRBJ2-7; 9 bases align to TRBD1. CDR1 SQVTM and CDR2 ANQGSEA come from the germline V gene. The CDR3 runs to 15 residues. Trimming took 6 bases from V and 2 from J; bases not matched to a gene: 11. The chain's CDR3 is CSVAFGQGSPYEQYF. The CDR3, as DNA: TGCAGCGTGGCGTTTGGACAGGGGTCTCCCTACGAGCAGTACTTC.

In its sample, this clone was seen a few times. The chain joins TRBV4-1 to TRBJ2-7, with TRBD2 identical over 8 bases. Trimming took 3 bases from V and 3 from J; bases not matched to a gene: 7. The CDR3 runs 15 residues. CDR1 is MGHRA, CDR2 YSYEKL, per germline. The CDR3 region is CASSQLGLVVYEQYF. The CDR3 DNA sequence: TGCGCCAGCAGCCAGCTGGGACTAGTCGTCTACGAGCAGTACTTC.

This clone was picked up a small number of times. The chain couples TRBV7-9 to TRBJ1-5; tentatively, D is TRBD1 (6 bases). The V end lost 5 bases, the J end lost 4 bases, and 12 bases lay between the germline ends. The CDR3 totals 14 residues. The V gene's germline CDR1 is SEHNR and CDR2 FQNEAQ (reference sequence). This chain's CDR3 is CASSVQGLNQPQHF. CDR3 nucleotides: TGTGCCAGCAGCGTACAGGGCCTAAATCAGCCCCAGCATTTT.

This sequence joins TRBV2 and TRBJ1-5; D may be TRBD1 (5 bases). The V and J ends lost 3 bases and 5 bases respectively, with 14 bases between them. Germline values: CDR1 SNHLY, CDR2 FYNNEI. The CDR3 spans 15 residues. The CDR3 DNA reads as TGTGCCAGCAGTGAGGAGAGCAGGGCTTATCAGCCCCAGCATTTT. Translated: CASSEESRAYQPQHF.

This clone was counted between two and nine times. The same CDR3 is also encoded by other DNA sequences in this sample. The chain recombines TRBV7-2 with TRBJ2-1; TRBD1 agrees at 9 bases. The length of the CDR3 is 15 residues. Trimming removed 1 base from V and 2 bases from J; junction bases left unmatched: 0. Germline CDR1 is SGHTA and CDR2 is FQGNSA. The CDR3 nucleotides read TGTGCCAGCAGCTTAGGACAGGGGGCCTACAATGAGCAGTTCTTC. Its protein is CASSLGQGAYNEQFF. The full variable domain, its missing parts supplied by reference TRBV7-2 and TRBJ2-1, is GAGVSQSPSNKVTEKGKDVELRCDPISGHTALYWYRQSLGQGLEFLIYFQGNSAPDKSGLPSDRFSAERTGGSVSTLTIQRTQQEDSAVYLCASSLGQGAYNEQFFGPGTRLTVL.

In its sample, this clone was seen a few times. J is TRBJ1-5 and V is TRBV2; D remains ambiguous. Germline V gene data show CDR1 as SNHLY and CDR2 as FYNNEI. Trimming pared 0 bases from V and 7 bases from J, leaving 16 bases between. This CDR3 has 16 amino acids. CDR3 sequence (DNA): TGTGCCAGCAGTGAAGCGAGCCACACTGAGTGGCAGCCCCAGCATTTT. Protein product: CASSEASHTEWQPQHF. The whole variable domain, remainder taken from reference TRBV2 and TRBJ1-5, is EPEVTQTPSHQVTQMGQEVILRCVPISNHLYFYWYRQILGQKVEFLVSFYNNEISEKSEIFDDQFSVERPDGSNFTLKIRSTKLEDSAMYFCASSEASHTEWQPQHFGDGTRLSIL.

The V call is TRBV18, the J call TRBJ2-7; 10 bases map to TRBD2. Germline trimming cut 6 bases from V and 2 bases from J; bases unmatched to any gene: 13. The CDR3 totals 17 residues. Germline-derived CDR1 and CDR2 are KGHSH and LQKENI. In nucleotides, the CDR3 is TGTGCCAGCTCCCTCCCTAGCGGGAGTTCTTCTGCCTACGAGCAGTACTTC. Protein: CASSLPSGSSSAYEQYF.

V gene TRBV2 combines with J gene TRBJ2-2, with TRBD2 matching 7 bases. The V segment lost 0 bases and the J segment 1 base; nucleotides outside the gene matches: 5. This CDR3 contains 17 residues. Germline lookup yields CDR1 SNHLY and CDR2 FYNNEI. The CDR3 coding sequence is TGTGCCAGCAGTGAAGCGCTTGGCGGGGGGAACACCGGGGAGCTGTTTTTT. Translated: CASSEALGGGNTGELFF.

This chain connects TRBV7-2 to TRBJ2-7, with D unresolved. The V end lost 1 base, the J end lost 5 bases, and 9 bases lay between the germline ends. Germline lookup yields CDR1 SGHTA and CDR2 FQGNSA. The CDR3 contains 13 residues. The CDR3 DNA reads as TGTGCCAGCAGCTTAGATACCTACGACGAGCAGTACTTC. As protein: CASSLDTYDEQYF. The whole variable domain, filled in from reference TRBV7-2 and TRBJ2-7, reads GAGVSQSPSNKVTEKGKDVELRCDPISGHTALYWYRQSLGQGLEFLIYFQGNSAPDKSGLPSDRFSAERTGGSVSTLTIQRTQQEDSAVYLCASSLDTYDEQYFGPGTRLTVT.

This clone was found once. The chain has TRBV7-2 and TRBJ2-1; 7 bases line up with TRBD1. CDR1 and CDR2 (germline): SGHTA, FQGNSA. The CDR3 has 16 residues. Trimming cost V 6 bases and J 3 bases; bases outside gene matches: 11. This chain's CDR3 is CASRPTGQLLYNEQFF. CDR3 DNA sequence: TGTGCCAGCAGACCGACAGGGCAGCTACTCTACAATGAGCAGTTCTTC.